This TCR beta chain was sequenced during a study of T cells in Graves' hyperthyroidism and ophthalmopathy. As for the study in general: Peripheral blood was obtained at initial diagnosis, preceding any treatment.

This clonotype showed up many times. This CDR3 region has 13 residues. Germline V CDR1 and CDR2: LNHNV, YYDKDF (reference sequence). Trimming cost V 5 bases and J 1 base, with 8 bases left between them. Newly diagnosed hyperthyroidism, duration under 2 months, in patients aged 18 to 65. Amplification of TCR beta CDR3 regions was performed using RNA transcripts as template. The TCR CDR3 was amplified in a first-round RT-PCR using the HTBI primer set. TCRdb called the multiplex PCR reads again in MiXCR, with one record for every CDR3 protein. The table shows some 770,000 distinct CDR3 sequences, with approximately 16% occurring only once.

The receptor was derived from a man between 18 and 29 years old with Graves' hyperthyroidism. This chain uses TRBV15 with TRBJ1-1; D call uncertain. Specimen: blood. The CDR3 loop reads CATSPERNTEAFF. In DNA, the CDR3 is TGTGCCACCAGCCCCGAAAGGAACACTGAAGCTTTCTTT.